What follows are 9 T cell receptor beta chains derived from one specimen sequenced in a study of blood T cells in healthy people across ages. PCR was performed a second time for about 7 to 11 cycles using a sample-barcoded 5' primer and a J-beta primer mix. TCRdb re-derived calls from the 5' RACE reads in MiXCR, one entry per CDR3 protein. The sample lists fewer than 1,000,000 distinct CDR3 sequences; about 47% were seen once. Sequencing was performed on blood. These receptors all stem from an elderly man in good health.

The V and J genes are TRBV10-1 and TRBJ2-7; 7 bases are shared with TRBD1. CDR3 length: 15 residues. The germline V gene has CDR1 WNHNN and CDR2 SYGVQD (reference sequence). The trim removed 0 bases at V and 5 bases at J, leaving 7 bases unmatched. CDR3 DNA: TGCGCCAGCAGTGAGTCGTTGGGACAGTGGGACGAGCAGTACTTC. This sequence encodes CASSESLGQWDEQYF.

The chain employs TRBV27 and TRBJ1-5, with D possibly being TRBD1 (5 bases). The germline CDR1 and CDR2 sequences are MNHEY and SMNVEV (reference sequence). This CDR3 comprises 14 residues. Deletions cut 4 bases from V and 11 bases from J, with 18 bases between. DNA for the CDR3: TGTGCCAGCAGTTATAGGTCCGAGATGGGGGCCCAGCATTTT. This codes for CASSYRSEMGAQHF.

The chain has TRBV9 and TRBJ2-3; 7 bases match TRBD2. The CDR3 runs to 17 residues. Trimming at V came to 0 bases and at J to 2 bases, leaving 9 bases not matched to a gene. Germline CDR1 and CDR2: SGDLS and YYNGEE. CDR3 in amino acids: CASSVAPRAGDTDTQYF. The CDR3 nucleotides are TGTGCCAGCAGCGTAGCCCCCCGGGCGGGGGACACAGATACGCAGTATTTT.

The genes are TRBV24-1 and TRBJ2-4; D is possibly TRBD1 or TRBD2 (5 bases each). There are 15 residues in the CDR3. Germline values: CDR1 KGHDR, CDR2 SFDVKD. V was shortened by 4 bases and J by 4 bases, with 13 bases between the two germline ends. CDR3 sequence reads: CATSETGTLKNIQYF. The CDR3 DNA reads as TGTGCCACCAGTGAGACCGGGACCCTGAAAAACATTCAGTACTTC.

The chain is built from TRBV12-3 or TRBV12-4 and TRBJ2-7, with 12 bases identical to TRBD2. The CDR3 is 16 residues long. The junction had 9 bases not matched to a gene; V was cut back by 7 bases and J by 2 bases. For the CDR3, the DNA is TGTGCCAGCACCTCAGATTGGACTAGCGGGACCTACGAGCAGTACTTC. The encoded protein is CASTSDWTSGTYEQYF.

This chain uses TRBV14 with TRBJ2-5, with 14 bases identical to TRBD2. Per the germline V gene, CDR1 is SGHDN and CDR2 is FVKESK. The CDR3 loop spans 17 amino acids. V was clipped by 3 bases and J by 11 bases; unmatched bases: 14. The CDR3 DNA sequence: TGTGCCAGCAGCCATCGGGGACTAGCGGGAGTTCGTGGTGAGCAGTACTTC. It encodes CASSHRGLAGVRGEQYF.

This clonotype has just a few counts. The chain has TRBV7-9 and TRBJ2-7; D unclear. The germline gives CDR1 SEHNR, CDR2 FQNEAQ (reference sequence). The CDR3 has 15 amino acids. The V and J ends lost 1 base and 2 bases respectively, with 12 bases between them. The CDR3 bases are TGTGCCAGCAGCTTAGGGTCGACAACACCCTACGAGCAGTACTTC. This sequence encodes CASSLGSTTPYEQYF.

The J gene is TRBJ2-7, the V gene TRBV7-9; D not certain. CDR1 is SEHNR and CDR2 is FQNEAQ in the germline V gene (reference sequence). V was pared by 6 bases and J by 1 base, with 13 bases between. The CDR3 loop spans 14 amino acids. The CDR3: CASRAAEVSYEQYF. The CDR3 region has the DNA TGTGCCAGCAGGGCAGCAGAAGTATCCTACGAGCAGTACTTC.

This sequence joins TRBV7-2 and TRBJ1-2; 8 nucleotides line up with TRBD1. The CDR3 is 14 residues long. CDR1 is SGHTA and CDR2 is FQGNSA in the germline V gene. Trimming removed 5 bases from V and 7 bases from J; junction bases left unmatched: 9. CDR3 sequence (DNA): TGTGCCAGCAGCCCCCGACAGGGGAGCGGTGGCTACACCTTC. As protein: CASSPRQGSGGYTF.